This T cell receptor (beta chain) was sequenced during a study of control samples from healthy donors and cancer patients. The CDR3 spans 14 residues. Germline V gives CDR1 SGDLS, CDR2 YYNGEE. V was clipped by 4 bases and J by 2 bases; unmatched bases: 2. The repertoire was sequenced with immunoSEQ multiplex PCR; TCRdb's copy has only in-frame clones and lacks some. Of approximately 90,000 clones listed, 90% to 95% are singletons. This clone is a singleton in its sample. Sequenced sample: blood. This chain connects TRBV9 to TRBJ2-2; 7 bases line up with TRBD2. The receptor's source is a woman in her twenties or thirties in good health. The CDR3 nucleotides are TGTGCCAGCAGCCGGGACTACAACACCGGGGAGCTGTTTTTT. It is translated as CASSRDYNTGELFF.